This T cell receptor (delta chain) emerged from a study of Vδ1+ human thymocytes. Study observations and caveats: Thymic TRG and TRD repertoires appeared highly polyclonal.

RNA was extracted from the cells and then reverse transcribed. The CDR3 regions were amplified by multiplex PCR from V-gene primers to a constant-region primer. TCRdb reapplied CATT to the multiplex PCR reads. The table lists tens of thousands of delta-chain clones, over 7% of them singletons. V lost 2 bases to trimming and J lost 4 bases; unmatched junction nucleotides: 21. Germline V gene data show CDR1 as TSWWSYY and CDR2 as QGS. The CDR3 is 20 amino acids. This clone was recorded a few times. The antigen is not known. Sequenced material: Vdelta1+ gamma-delta thymocytes from the thymus. Subset meaning: FACS-sorted CD3+ TCRalphabeta- TCRVdelta1+ TCRVdelta2- thymocytes. This chain connects TRDV1 to TRDJ1; TRDD3 aligns across 8 bases. The clonotype was recovered from a child younger than two who had congenital heart surgery. The CDR3 DNA follows: TGTGCTCTTGGGGAATCATACAGATTGAACTTTCACTGGGGGGTCGATAAACTCATCTTT. Residues: CALGESYRLNFHWGVDKLIF.